The following is a TCR beta chain sequence with its context. The V gene end was trimmed by 2 bases and the J gene end by 8 bases; junction bases not matched to a gene: 5. CDR3 size: 13 residues. Looked up from germline, CDR1 is SGHDT and CDR2 is YYEEEE. These data are taken from a study of T cell changes during pregnancy in multiple sclerosis. The repertoire was sequenced with immunoSEQ multiplex PCR; TCRdb's copy has only in-frame clones and lacks some. In the table there are approximately 84,000 clones, roughly 93% of which are singletons. The origin of this receptor is a female donor with multiple sclerosis, enrolled in a pregnancy study. The sample here was peripheral blood, taken in the third trimester of pregnancy. The chain carries TRBV5-6 and TRBJ1-2, with 8 bases matching TRBD1. The CDR3 is CASSFGQGMGYTF. DNA of the CDR3: TGTGCCAGCAGCTTTGGACAGGGAATGGGCTACACCTTC.